This paragraph covers one T cell receptor beta chain sequence. The ends were cut back, 3 bases at V and 8 bases at J, with 10 bases in the middle. The CDR3 is made up of 12 amino acids. This entry comes from a study of control samples from healthy donors and cancer patients. Libraries were prepared by immunoSEQ multiplex PCR; TCRdb keeps only in-frame clonotypes and omits some of them. The sample includes approximately 150,000 clones, about 95% seen only once; the top ten take 14%. This receptor was taken from a man aged 60-69 years with colorectal cancer. The V and J genes are TRBV12-3 or TRBV12-4 and TRBJ1-2; possible D gene TRBD1, 5 bases. The sequenced sample was PBMCs. The CDR3 reads CASSFPGYGYTF. The CDR3 DNA reads TGTGCCAGCAGTTTCCCAGGGTACGGCTACACCTTC.